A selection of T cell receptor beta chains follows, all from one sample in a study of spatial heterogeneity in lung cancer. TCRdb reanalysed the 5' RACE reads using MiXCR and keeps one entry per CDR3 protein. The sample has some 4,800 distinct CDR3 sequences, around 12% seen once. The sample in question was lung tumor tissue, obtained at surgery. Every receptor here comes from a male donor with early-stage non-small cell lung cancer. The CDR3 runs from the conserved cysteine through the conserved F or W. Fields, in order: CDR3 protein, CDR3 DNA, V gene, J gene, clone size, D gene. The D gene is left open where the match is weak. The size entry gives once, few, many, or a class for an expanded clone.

CDR3 protein: CASSPPPRRSYEQYF
CDR3 DNA: TGTGCCAGCAGCCCCCCCCCGCGGAGATCCTACGAGCAGTACTTC
V gene: TRBV7-3
J gene: TRBJ2-7
clone size: many
D gene: .

CDR3 protein: CASSLIPGYTGELFF
CDR3 DNA: TGTGCCAGCAGCTTAATACCCGGATACACCGGGGAGCTGTTTTTT
V gene: TRBV7-3
J gene: TRBJ2-2
clone size: few
D gene: .